The T cell receptor beta chain described here comes from a study of cytomegalovirus exposure and HLA in healthy donors. Primers: 60 Vbeta forward and 13 Jbeta reverse. Measured with immunoSEQ multiplex PCR; TCRdb has only the in-frame clones, and not every one. The repertoire has approximately 140,000 clones, about three quarters of them found once; the top ten carry about 15%. Study results and limitations: Across HLA loci, a later analysis found differing TCR association rates, with DRB1 most and HLA-C fewest. One later analysis reportedly identified an Asian-associated ancestry cluster that showed fewer N-insertions than the roughly 670-donor mean. From TCR beta sequences, most subjects' HLA-A and HLA-B alleles were reportedly predicted accurately.

The length of the CDR3 is 15 residues. Germline V gene data show CDR1 as SGHRS and CDR2 as YFSETQ. J gave up 6 bases and V 1 base, and 6 bases lay outside the gene matches. A remark on this clone: Its antigen remains unidentified.

This donor had no CMV serostatus on record. V usage is TRBV5-1 and J usage is TRBJ2-3; 9 nucleotides align to TRBD1. The TCR was taken from a human donor in good health. Material: PBMCs. Here the CDR3 reads CASSLLQGAGDTQYF. The CDR3 DNA sequence: TGCGCCAGCAGCTTGTTACAGGGGGCTGGGGATACGCAGTATTTT.